This T cell receptor (beta chain) is drawn from a study of blood T cell repertoires in COVID-19. For the study at large: Both acute and convalescent COVID-19 samples were obtained from the United States, Italy and Spain. Sample material is recorded as cDNA or gDNA derived from T cells, B-cell-depleted T cells, or PBMCs.

The CDR3 runs to 18 residues. Trimming took 0 bases from V and 4 from J, leaving 21 bases between them. Germline V gene lookup returns CDR1 LGHNA and CDR2 YNFKEQ. In the original analysis: Amplification from reference gene primers served as the basis for estimated nucleated cell counts. Assay used: immunoSEQ multiplex PCR; TCRdb lists only in-frame clones, some missing. From that table come the V and J calls and clone size; the DNA was used to work out D and trimming. The data show 120,000 or so clones, 85% to 90% seen once. This clone has a single count. Sequencing was done on a sample of peripheral blood. This TCR was recovered from a woman older than 75 with acute or convalescent COVID-19. V and J are TRBV4-2 and TRBJ1-2; D is perhaps TRBD1 (6 bases). CDR3 sequence: CASSQDIGQLTPGYGYTF. The DNA for the CDR3 is TGTGCCAGCAGCCAAGACATAGGACAGCTAACACCGGGCTATGGCTACACCTTC.